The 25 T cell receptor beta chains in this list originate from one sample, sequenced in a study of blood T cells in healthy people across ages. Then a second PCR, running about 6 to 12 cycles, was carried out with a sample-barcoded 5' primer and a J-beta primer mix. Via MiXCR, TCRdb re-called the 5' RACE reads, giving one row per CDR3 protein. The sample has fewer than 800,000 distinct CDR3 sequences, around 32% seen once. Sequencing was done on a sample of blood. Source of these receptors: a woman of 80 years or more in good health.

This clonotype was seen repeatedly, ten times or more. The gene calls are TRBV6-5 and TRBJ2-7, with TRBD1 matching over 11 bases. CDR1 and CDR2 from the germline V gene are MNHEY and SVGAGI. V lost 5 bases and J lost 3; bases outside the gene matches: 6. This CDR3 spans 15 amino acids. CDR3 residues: CASSELGTGGYEQYF. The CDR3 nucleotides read TGTGCCAGCAGTGAGCTCGGGACAGGGGGCTACGAGCAGTACTTC.

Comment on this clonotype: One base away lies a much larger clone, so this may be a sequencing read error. The CDR3 nucleotides are TGTGCCACCAGCGGAGATCGACAGAACTACGAGCAGTACTTC. Translating it yields CATSGDRQNYEQYF. The chain recombines TRBV15 with TRBJ2-5, with D possibly TRBD1 on 5 matching bases. The tail of the sequence fits TRBJ2-7 better, so the J call may be wrong. CDR3 length equals 14 residues. Germline assignment: CDR1 LNHNV and CDR2 YYDKDF (reference sequence).

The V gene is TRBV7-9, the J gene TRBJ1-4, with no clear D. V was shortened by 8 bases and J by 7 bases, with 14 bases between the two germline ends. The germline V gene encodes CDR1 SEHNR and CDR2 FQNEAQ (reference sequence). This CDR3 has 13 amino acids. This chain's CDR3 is CASRGSKGEKLFF. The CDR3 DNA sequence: TGTGCCAGCCGCGGTAGTAAGGGTGAAAAACTGTTTTTT.

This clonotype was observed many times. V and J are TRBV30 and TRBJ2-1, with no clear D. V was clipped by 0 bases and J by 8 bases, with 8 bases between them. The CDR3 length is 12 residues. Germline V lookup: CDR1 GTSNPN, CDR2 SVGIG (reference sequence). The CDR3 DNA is TGTGCCTGGAGTGTAGGCCTTCATGAGCAGTTCTTC. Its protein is CAWSVGLHEQFF.

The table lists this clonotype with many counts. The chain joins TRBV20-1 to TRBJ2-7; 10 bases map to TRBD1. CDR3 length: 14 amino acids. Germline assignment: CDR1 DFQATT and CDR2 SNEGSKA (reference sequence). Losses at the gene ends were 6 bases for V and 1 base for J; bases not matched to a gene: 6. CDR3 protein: CSANRQGASYEQYF. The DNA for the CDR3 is TGCAGTGCCAACCGACAGGGGGCTTCCTACGAGCAGTACTTC.

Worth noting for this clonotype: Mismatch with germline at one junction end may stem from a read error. The CDR3 region has the DNA TGTGCCAGCAGCCAACTCGGTCAACTCCGCACAGGTACGCAGTATTTT. It yields the protein CASSQLGQLRTGTQYF. This chain uses TRBV3-1 with TRBJ2-3, with TRBD1 as a possible D gene (5 bases). CDR3 size: 16 residues. The germline CDR1 and CDR2 sequences are LGHDT and YNNKEL (reference sequence).

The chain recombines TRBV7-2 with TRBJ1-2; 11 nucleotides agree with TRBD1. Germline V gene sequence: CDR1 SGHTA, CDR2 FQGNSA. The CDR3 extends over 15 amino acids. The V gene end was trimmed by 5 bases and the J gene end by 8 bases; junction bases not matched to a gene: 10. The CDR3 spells CASSPGGQGAQGYTF. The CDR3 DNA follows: TGTGCCAGCAGCCCCGGAGGACAGGGGGCGCAGGGCTACACCTTC. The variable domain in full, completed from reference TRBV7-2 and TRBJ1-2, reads GAGVSQSPSNKVTEKGKDVELRCDPISGHTALYWYRQSLGQGLEFLIYFQGNSAPDKSGLPSDRFSAERTGGSVSTLTIQRTQQEDSAVYLCASSPGGQGAQGYTFGSGTRLTVV.

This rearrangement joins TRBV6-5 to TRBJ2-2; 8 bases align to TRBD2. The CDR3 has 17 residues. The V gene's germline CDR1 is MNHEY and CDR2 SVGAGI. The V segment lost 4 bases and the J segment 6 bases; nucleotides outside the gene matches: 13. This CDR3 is CASSFSRLASPAGELFF. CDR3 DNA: TGTGCCAGCAGTTTTTCCCGACTAGCGAGCCCCGCCGGGGAGCTGTTTTTT.

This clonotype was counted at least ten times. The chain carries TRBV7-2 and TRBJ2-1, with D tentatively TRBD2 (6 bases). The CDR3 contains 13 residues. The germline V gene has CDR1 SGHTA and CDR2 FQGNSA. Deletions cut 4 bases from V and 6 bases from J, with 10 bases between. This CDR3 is CASSSGGINEQFF. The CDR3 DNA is TGTGCCAGCAGCTCGGGCGGGATCAATGAGCAGTTCTTC.

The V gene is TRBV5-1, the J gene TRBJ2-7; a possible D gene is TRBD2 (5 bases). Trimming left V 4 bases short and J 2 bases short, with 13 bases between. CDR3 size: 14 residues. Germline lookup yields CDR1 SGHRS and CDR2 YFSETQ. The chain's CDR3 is CASSPTRVPYEQYF. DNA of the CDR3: TGCGCCAGCAGCCCCACTAGGGTTCCCTACGAGCAGTACTTC.

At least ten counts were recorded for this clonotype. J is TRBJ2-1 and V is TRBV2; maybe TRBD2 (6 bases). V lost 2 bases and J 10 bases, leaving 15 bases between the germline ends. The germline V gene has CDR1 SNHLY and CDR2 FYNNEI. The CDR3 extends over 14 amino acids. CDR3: CASSEPLSGGEQFF. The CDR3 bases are TGTGCCAGCAGTGAACCGCTCTCCGGGGGAGAGCAGTTCTTC.

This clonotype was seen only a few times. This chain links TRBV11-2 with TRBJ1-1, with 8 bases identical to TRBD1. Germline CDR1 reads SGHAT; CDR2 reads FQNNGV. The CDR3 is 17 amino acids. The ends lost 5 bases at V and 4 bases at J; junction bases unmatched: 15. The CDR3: CASSRGWAEDRGTEAFF. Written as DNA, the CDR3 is TGTGCCAGCAGCCGAGGCTGGGCTGAAGACAGGGGCACTGAAGCTTTCTTT.

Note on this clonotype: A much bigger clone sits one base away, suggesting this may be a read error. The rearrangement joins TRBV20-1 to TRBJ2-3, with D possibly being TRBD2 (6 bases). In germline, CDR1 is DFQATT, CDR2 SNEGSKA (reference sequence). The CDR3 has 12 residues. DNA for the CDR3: TGCAGGGCTGGAAGACTAGCAGATACGCAGTATTTT. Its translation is CRAGRLADTQYF.

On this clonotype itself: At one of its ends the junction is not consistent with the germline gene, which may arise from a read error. The CDR3 loop is CASSAGQRNYDYTF. CDR3 sequence (DNA): TGTGCCAGCAGCGCGGGACAGCGTAACTATGACTACACCTTC. This chain links TRBV7-2 with TRBJ1-2; 7 bases are shared with TRBD1. The CDR3 loop spans 14 amino acids. Germline assignment: CDR1 SGHTA and CDR2 FQGNSA.

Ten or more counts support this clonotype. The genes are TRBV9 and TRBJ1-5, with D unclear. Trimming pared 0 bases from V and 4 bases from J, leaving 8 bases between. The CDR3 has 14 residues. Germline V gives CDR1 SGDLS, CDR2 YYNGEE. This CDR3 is CASSVDSGNQPQHF. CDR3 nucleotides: TGTGCCAGCAGCGTAGACAGCGGGAATCAGCCCCAGCATTTT.

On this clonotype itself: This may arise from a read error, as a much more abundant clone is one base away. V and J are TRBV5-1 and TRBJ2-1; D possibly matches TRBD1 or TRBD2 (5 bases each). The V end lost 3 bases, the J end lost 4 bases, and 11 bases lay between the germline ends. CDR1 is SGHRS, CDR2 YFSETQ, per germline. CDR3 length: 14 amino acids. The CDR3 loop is CASSWDGVYNEQFF. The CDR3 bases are TGCGCCAGCAGCTGGGACGGGGTTTACAATGAGCAGTTCTTC.

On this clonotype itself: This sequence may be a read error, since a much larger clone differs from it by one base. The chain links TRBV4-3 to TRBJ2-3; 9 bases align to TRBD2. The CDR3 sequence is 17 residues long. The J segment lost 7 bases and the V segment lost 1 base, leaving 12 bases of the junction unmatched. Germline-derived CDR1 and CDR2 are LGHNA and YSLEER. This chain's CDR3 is CASSQGGGAGPTNTQYF. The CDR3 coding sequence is TGCGCCAGCAGCCAAGGCGGGGGGGCAGGCCCAACTAATACGCAGTATTTT.

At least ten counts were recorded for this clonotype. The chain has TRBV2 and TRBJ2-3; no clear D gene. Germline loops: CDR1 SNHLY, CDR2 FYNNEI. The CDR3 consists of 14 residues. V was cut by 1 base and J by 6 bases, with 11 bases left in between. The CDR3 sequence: CASSEDAGVDTQYF. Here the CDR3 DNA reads TGTGCCAGCAGTGAAGACGCCGGCGTCGATACGCAGTATTTT.

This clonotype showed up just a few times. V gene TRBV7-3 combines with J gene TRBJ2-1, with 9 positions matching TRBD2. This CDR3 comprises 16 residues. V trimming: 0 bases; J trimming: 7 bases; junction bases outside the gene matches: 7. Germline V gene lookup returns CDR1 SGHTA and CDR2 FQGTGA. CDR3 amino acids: CASSLTAGGLWNEQFF. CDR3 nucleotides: TGTGCCAGCAGCTTAACGGCGGGGGGGCTCTGGAATGAGCAGTTCTTC. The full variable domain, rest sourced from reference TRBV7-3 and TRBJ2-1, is GAGVSQTPSNKVTEKGKYVELRCDPISGHTALYWYRQSLGQGPEFLIYFQGTGAADDSGLPNDRFFAVRPEGSVSTLKIQRTERGDSAVYLCASSLTAGGLWNEQFFGPGTRLTVL.

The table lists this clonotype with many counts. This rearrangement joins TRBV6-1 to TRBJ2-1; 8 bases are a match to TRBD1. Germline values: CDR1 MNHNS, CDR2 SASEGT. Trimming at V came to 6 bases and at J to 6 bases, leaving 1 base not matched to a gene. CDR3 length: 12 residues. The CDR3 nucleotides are TGTGCCAGCAGGGACAGGGTCAATGAGCAGTTCTTC. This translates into CASRDRVNEQFF.

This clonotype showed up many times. CDR3 sequence: CASSLNWGYGYTF. CDR3 sequence (DNA): TGTGCCAGCAGCTTAAATTGGGGCTATGGCTACACCTTC. J is TRBJ1-2 and V is TRBV7-3; no definite D call. CDR3 length equals 13 residues. The V end was cut by 1 base, the J end by 4 bases, with 7 bases between. The germline V gene has CDR1 SGHTA and CDR2 FQGTGA.

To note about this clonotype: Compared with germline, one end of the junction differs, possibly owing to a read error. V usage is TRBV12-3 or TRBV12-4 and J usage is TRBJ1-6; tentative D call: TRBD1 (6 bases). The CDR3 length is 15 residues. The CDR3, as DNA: TGTGTCAGCAGTGTGGGGGAGGGGGTAAATTCACCCCTCCACTTT. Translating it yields CVSSVGEGVNSPLHF.

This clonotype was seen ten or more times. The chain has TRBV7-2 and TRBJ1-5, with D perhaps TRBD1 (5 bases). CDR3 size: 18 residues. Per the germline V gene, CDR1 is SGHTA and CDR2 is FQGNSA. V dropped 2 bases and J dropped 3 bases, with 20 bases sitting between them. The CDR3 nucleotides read TGTGCCAGCAGCTTATGGGACGGACGTAGCCTAATCAATCAGCCCCAGCATTTT. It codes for CASSLWDGRSLINQPQHF.

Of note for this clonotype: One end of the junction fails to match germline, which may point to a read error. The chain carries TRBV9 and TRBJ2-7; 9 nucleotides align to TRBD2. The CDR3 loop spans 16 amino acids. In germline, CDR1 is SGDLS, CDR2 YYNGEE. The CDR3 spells CACSAQLGLARDEQYF. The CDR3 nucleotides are TGTGCCTGCAGCGCCCAACTCGGACTAGCGAGGGATGAGCAGTACTTC.

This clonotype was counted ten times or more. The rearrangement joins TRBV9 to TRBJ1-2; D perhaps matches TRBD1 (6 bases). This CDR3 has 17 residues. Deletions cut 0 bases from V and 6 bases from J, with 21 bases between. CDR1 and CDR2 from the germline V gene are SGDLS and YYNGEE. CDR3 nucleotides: TGTGCCAGCAGCGTAGACCCCTCGGGGGGGCTGAGGGATGGCTACACCTTC. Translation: CASSVDPSGGLRDGYTF.